This T cell receptor beta chain was profiled in a study of tumor-infiltrating lymphocytes in primary liver carcinoma. Per the germline V gene, CDR1 is SGHAT and CDR2 is FQNNGV. The germline V and J ends were trimmed by 1 base and 3 bases, with 10 bases remaining between them. The CDR3 is made up of 14 amino acids. This clonotype is medium-sized (0.01 to 0.1%) in the sample. For blood RNA, unsorted whole blood served as the source, and germline DNA was extracted too. A constant-region primer served to make TCR beta cDNA from about 0.5 ug total RNA. Slightly modified ARM-PCR with three nested multiplex PCR rounds yielded TCR beta libraries. Researchers ran the first two PCR rounds for approximately 10 cycles each with TRBV1-TRBV30 forward primers and a C-beta reverse primer. One entry per CDR3 protein, called by TCRdb with MiXCR from the multiplex PCR reads. The data hold 300,000 to 350,000 distinct CDR3 sequences, with around 60% observed a single time.

Material: peripheral blood. The sequence was collected from a man in his forties with primary liver carcinoma and hepatitis B virus infection. The J gene is TRBJ2-7, the V gene TRBV11-2; D is uncertain. The chain's CDR3 is CASSLVPLDYEQYF. Here the CDR3 DNA reads TGTGCCAGCAGCTTAGTACCACTCGACTACGAGCAGTACTTC.